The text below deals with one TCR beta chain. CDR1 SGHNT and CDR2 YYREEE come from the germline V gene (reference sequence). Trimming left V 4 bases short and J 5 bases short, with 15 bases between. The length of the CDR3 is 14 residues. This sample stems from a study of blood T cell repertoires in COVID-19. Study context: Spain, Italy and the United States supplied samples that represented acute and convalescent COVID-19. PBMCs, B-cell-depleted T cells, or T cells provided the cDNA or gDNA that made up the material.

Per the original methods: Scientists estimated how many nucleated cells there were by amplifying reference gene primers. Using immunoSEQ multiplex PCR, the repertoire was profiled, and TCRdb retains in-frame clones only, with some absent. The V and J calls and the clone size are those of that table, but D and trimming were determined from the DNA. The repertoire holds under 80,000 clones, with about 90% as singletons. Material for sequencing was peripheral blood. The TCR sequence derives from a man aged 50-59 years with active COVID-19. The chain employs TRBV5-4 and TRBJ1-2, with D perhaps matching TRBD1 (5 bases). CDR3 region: CASSVITGLYGYTF. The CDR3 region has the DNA TGTGCCAGCAGCGTAATAACAGGTTTATATGGCTACACCTTC.